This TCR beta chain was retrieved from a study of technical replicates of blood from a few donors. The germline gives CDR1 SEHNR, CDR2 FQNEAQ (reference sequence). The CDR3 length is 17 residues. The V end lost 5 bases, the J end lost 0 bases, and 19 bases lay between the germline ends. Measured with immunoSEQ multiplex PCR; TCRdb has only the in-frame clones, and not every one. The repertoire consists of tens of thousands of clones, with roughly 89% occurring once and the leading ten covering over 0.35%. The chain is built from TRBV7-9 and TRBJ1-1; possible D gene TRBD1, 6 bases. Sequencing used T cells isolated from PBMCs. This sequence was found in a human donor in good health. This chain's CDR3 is CASSRTAARGMNTEAFF. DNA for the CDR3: TGTGCCAGCAGCCGTACCGCTGCCAGGGGTATGAACACTGAAGCTTTCTTT.